This TCR beta chain came from a study of T cells in Graves' hyperthyroidism and ophthalmopathy. Study observations and caveats: Ophthalmopathy and stable hyperthyroidism were told apart by a 13 V-J model.

Trimming removed 4 bases at V and 5 bases at J, with 11 bases between. The CDR3 is made up of 13 amino acids. The germline CDR1 and CDR2 sequences are SQVTM and ANQGSEA. This clonotype showed up just a few times. Antigen: not known. Authors of the study amplified TCR beta CDR3 regions from RNA transcripts. TCR CDR3 regions were first amplified by RT-PCR with HTBI primers. MiXCR, applied by TCRdb to the multiplex PCR reads, yields one record per CDR3 protein. This sample has around 720,000 distinct CDR3 sequences; approximately 40% occur once, and the top ten carry around 30%. This receptor was obtained from a woman aged 40 to 50 with Graves' hyperthyroidism. The sequenced sample was blood. The V gene is TRBV29-1, the J gene TRBJ2-2; the D gene is possibly TRBD1 (5 bases). The CDR3 DNA is TGCAGCGTTGGACAGTCGGCAACCGGGGAGCTGTTTTTT. Its translation is CSVGQSATGELFF.